Listed here are 25 T cell receptor beta chains from one sample, sequenced in a study of control samples from healthy donors and cancer patients. Repertoires were generated with immunoSEQ multiplex PCR, while TCRdb's copy carries only in-frame clones and drops some. The sample consists of about 220,000 clones, about 95% of them appearing once. Sequencing input: blood. The source is a man aged 45-65 years in good health.

This clone was counted once. The chain has TRBV11-2 and TRBJ2-7; TRBD1 matches at 8 bases. The trim removed 5 bases at V and 6 bases at J, leaving 9 bases unmatched. The CDR3 totals 14 residues. CDR1 is SGHAT, CDR2 FQNNGV, per germline. This CDR3 reads CASSHRDRTLEQYF. The CDR3 bases are TGTGCCAGCAGCCACCGGGACAGGACCCTCGAGCAGTACTTC.

The J gene is TRBJ2-7, the V gene TRBV25-1, with D tentatively TRBD1 (6 bases). Trimming left V 5 bases short and J 4 bases short, with 12 bases between. The CDR3 spans 13 residues. Per germline, CDR1 MGHDK and CDR2 SYGVNS. The CDR3 reads CASSLIQGYEQYF. The CDR3, as DNA: TGTGCCAGCAGTCTAATACAGGGTTACGAGCAGTACTTC.

The chain carries TRBV10-3 and TRBJ1-2; 9 positions agree with TRBD1. V lost 6 bases to trimming and J lost 0 bases; unmatched junction nucleotides: 8. CDR1 and CDR2 from the germline V gene are ENHRY and SYGVKD. The length of the CDR3 is 16 residues. The CDR3 loop is CAIRGQGSFSNYGYTF. CDR3 coding DNA: TGTGCCATCAGGGGACAGGGAAGTTTTTCTAACTATGGCTACACCTTC.

V gene TRBV4-1 combines with J gene TRBJ2-2; D not certain. The ends were cut back, 1 base at V and 4 bases at J, with 13 bases in the middle. The CDR3 consists of 16 residues. Germline values: CDR1 MGHRA, CDR2 YSYEKL. Here the CDR3 reads CASSQALDWGTGELFF. The CDR3 nucleotides are TGCGCCAGCAGCCAAGCGCTGGATTGGGGCACCGGGGAGCTGTTTTTT.

The V call is TRBV4-1, the J call TRBJ2-3, with TRBD1 identical over 7 bases. The ends lost 5 bases at V and 8 bases at J; junction bases unmatched: 13. CDR1 is MGHRA and CDR2 is YSYEKL in the germline V gene. This CDR3 has 15 amino acids. The CDR3, as DNA: TGCGCCAGCAGCTCACAGGGGTCTCGGGCGGGTACGCAGTATTTT. Its protein is CASSSQGSRAGTQYF.

V and J are TRBV24-1 and TRBJ2-5, with 7 bases matching TRBD1. Germline CDR1 and CDR2: KGHDR and SFDVKD. Trimming cost V 4 bases and J 4 bases; bases outside gene matches: 8. This CDR3 spans 15 amino acids. The CDR3 region is CATSDPGGPGETQYF. In nucleotides, the CDR3 is TGTGCCACCAGTGACCCAGGGGGTCCGGGAGAGACCCAGTACTTC.

The chain links TRBV27 to TRBJ1-6; D call uncertain. The CDR3 consists of 15 residues. V lost 6 bases to trimming and J lost 4 bases, with 13 bases between them. Germline V gene data show CDR1 as MNHEY and CDR2 as SMNVEV (reference sequence). The CDR3, as DNA: TGTGCCAGCAGGGCCCCCACTTTGTATAATTCACCCCTCCACTTT. Translation: CASRAPTLYNSPLHF.

The chain is built from TRBV3-1 (or the pseudogene TRBV3-2) and TRBJ1-2, with D maybe TRBD1 (6 bases). The CDR3 consists of 12 residues. Trimming removed 3 bases at V and 7 bases at J, with 9 bases between. CDR1 is LGHDT, CDR2 YNNKEL, per germline (reference sequence). CDR3 sequence: CASSQGAGGYTF. DNA for the CDR3: TGTGCCAGCAGCCAGGGGGCGGGTGGCTACACCTTC.

The sample holds one count of this clone. CDR3 sequence (DNA): TGTGCCAGCGGCACGGACAGGGGCGCCTACGAGCAGTACTTC. Translation: CASGTDRGAYEQYF. The V gene is TRBV25-1, the J gene TRBJ2-7; 9 positions match TRBD1. CDR1 is MGHDK, CDR2 SYGVNS, per germline. The V gene end was trimmed by 8 bases and the J gene end by 2 bases; junction bases not matched to a gene: 7. The length of the CDR3 is 14 residues.

The chain has TRBV2 and TRBJ1-2, with 7 bases lining up with TRBD1. The CDR3 runs 12 residues. The V and J ends lost 8 bases and 4 bases, in that order; junction bases with no gene match: 4. CDR1 SNHLY and CDR2 FYNNEI come from the germline V gene. The CDR3 protein is CASGTVPYGYTF. CDR3 sequence (DNA): TGTGCCAGCGGGACAGTGCCCTATGGCTACACCTTC.

This clone was detected only a few times. This chain's CDR3 is CASNPERGQGTMNTEAFF. As DNA, the CDR3 is TGTGCCAGCAACCCTGAAAGGGGACAAGGGACCATGAACACTGAAGCTTTCTTT. The chain uses TRBV28 and TRBJ1-1; TRBD1 is a possible D gene (6 bases). The germline CDR1 and CDR2 sequences are MDHEN and SYDVKM. The CDR3 length is 18 residues. The V end lost 7 bases, the J end lost 0 bases, and 24 bases lay between the germline ends.

This sequence joins TRBV28 and TRBJ2-7; D is unresolved. The ends were cut back, 6 bases at V and 4 bases at J, with 16 bases in the middle. Per germline, CDR1 MDHEN and CDR2 SYDVKM. The length of the CDR3 is 14 residues. DNA for the CDR3: TGTGCCAGCAGCCCCCTCGGTCGGGTTTACGAGCAGTACTTC. Encoded protein: CASSPLGRVYEQYF.

This chain links TRBV15 with TRBJ2-1; D possibly corresponds to TRBD1 (6 bases). V was shortened by 0 bases and J by 1 base, with 7 bases between the two germline ends. CDR3 length equals 15 residues. Per germline, CDR1 LNHNV and CDR2 YYDKDF (reference sequence). Here the CDR3 reads CATSRDRGSYNEQFF. CDR3 sequence (DNA): TGTGCCACCAGCAGAGATAGGGGGTCCTACAATGAGCAGTTCTTC. The variable domain in full, with the rest retrieved from reference TRBV15 and TRBJ2-1, is DAMVIQNPRYQVTQFGKPVTLSCSQTLNHNVMYWYQQKSSQAPKLLFHYYDKDFNNEADTPDNFQSRRPNTSFCFLDIRSPGLGDTAMYLCATSRDRGSYNEQFFGPGTRLTVL.

The V and J genes are TRBV11-2 and TRBJ1-2; D call uncertain. The CDR3 runs 14 residues. CDR1 and CDR2 (germline): SGHAT, FQNNGV. Between the trimmed V and J ends, which lost 5 bases and 0 bases, there was a span of 10 bases. The CDR3 reads CASSRPVPNYGYTF. As DNA, the CDR3 is TGTGCCAGCAGCCGCCCTGTCCCTAACTATGGCTACACCTTC.

The V call is TRBV4-1, the J call TRBJ1-2; 10 bases are shared with TRBD1. In germline, CDR1 is MGHRA, CDR2 YSYEKL. The CDR3 is 13 amino acids. Losses at the gene ends were 3 bases for V and 8 bases for J; bases not matched to a gene: 3. The CDR3 DNA reads TGCGCCAGCAGCCACGGACAGGGGGAAGGCTACACCTTC. It yields the protein CASSHGQGEGYTF.

This clone was detected only once. This chain connects TRBV28 to TRBJ2-1; 7 bases agree with TRBD1. CDR3 length: 16 amino acids. Per the germline V gene, CDR1 is MDHEN and CDR2 is SYDVKM. With V trimmed by 4 bases and J by 5 bases, 11 bases remained unmatched. This chain's CDR3 is CASSSDGLGQHNEQFF. The DNA for the CDR3 is TGTGCCAGCAGTTCCGACGGGTTGGGACAGCACAATGAGCAGTTCTTC.

This sequence joins TRBV21-1 and TRBJ1-1; the table's D call of TRBD1 was not tested on the DNA. TRBV21-1 is deemed a pseudogene. This CDR3 contains 18 residues. The CDR3, as DNA: TGTGCCAGCAGCAAAAAACCAGGGCCCGGACGGTTGAACACTGAAGCTTTCTTT. It is translated as CASSKKPGPGRLNTEAFF.

The V gene is TRBV7-6, the J gene TRBJ1-5; the D is unclear. The V and J ends lost 10 bases and 0 bases respectively, with 13 bases between them. Per the germline V gene, CDR1 is SGHVS and CDR2 is FNYEAQ. This CDR3 has 14 amino acids. This chain's CDR3 is CATAPGFSNQPQHF. CDR3 DNA sequence: TGTGCCACCGCACCGGGGTTTAGCAATCAGCCCCAGCATTTT.

The chain joins TRBV12-3 or TRBV12-4 to TRBJ2-7; a possible D gene is TRBD1 (6 bases). The CDR3 extends over 13 amino acids. The germline V and J ends were trimmed by 3 bases and 4 bases, with 10 bases remaining between them. Written as DNA, the CDR3 is TGTGCCAGCAGTTTTCGTCAGGGGTACGAGCAGTACTTC. It yields the protein CASSFRQGYEQYF.

Only one count was recorded for this clone. The V call is TRBV5-8, the J call TRBJ1-5; D unclear. The CDR3 extends over 13 amino acids. Per germline, CDR1 SGHTS and CDR2 YDEGEE. The V and J ends lost 1 base and 5 bases respectively, with 7 bases between them. DNA of the CDR3: TGTGCCAGCAGCTTGTTCCTTGATCAGCCCCAGCATTTT. This translates into CASSLFLDQPQHF.

This clone turned up a few times. The rearrangement joins TRBV3-1 (or the pseudogene TRBV3-2) to TRBJ1-1, with a weak D call TRBD1 (6 bases). The CDR3 is 13 residues long. Germline CDR1 and CDR2: LGHDT and YNNKEL (reference sequence). Trimming removed 3 bases at V and 1 base at J, with 6 bases between. CDR3 sequence (DNA): TGTGCCAGCAGCCAGACAGGGAACACTGAAGCTTTCTTT. It encodes CASSQTGNTEAFF.

V and J are TRBV5-6 and TRBJ2-5; the match to TRBD2 covers 9 bases. Germline V CDR1 and CDR2: SGHDT, YYEEEE. Trimming removed 0 bases from V and 1 base from J; junction bases left unmatched: 4. This CDR3 is built from 16 residues. The CDR3 region is CASSLGLAGLQETQYF. The DNA for the CDR3 is TGTGCCAGCAGCTTGGGGCTAGCGGGGCTCCAAGAGACCCAGTACTTC.

This clone has a single count. The gene calls are TRBV7-6 and TRBJ1-4, with 7 bases that match TRBD1. Germline values: CDR1 SGHVS, CDR2 FNYEAQ. J lost 0 bases, V lost 5 bases, and 6 bases had no gene match. The CDR3 is 16 amino acids. CDR3 DNA sequence: TGTGCCAGCAGCACAGGGACAGTTGCAACTAATGAAAAACTGTTTTTT. Its protein is CASSTGTVATNEKLFF.

The chain is built from TRBV24-1 and TRBJ2-2; TRBD1 or TRBD2 may be the D gene (6 bases each). This CDR3 comprises 15 residues. The germline CDR1 and CDR2 sequences are KGHDR and SFDVKD. Trimming pared 5 bases from V and 1 base from J, leaving 10 bases between. CDR3 bases: TGTGCCACCAGTGGGGGGGCTTGGAACACCGGGGAGCTGTTTTTT. Encoded protein: CATSGGAWNTGELFF.

The rearrangement uses TRBV28 and TRBJ2-7; weak D call: TRBD2 (6 bases). The V end was cut by 9 bases, the J end by 0 bases, with 18 bases between. Germline lookup yields CDR1 MDHEN and CDR2 SYDVKM. CDR3 length equals 15 residues. The CDR3 DNA reads TGTGCCAGTTTCGGGAGACCAGTGACCTCCTACGAGCAGTACTTC. Amino acids: CASFGRPVTSYEQYF. The full variable domain, with the rest looked up from reference TRBV28 and TRBJ2-7, is DVKVTQSSRYLVKRTGEKVFLECVQDMDHENMFWYRQDPGLGLRLIYFSYDVKMKEKGDIPEGYSVSREKKERFSLILESASTNQTSMYLCASFGRPVTSYEQYFGPGTRLTVT.